Listed here is a single T cell receptor (beta chain). Its antigen remains unidentified. The CDR3 length is 13 residues. With V trimmed by 6 bases and J by 5 bases, 6 bases remained unmatched. CDR1 and CDR2 (germline): MNHNS, SASEGT. The data stem from a study of monozygotic twins with cystic fibrosis. Study information: With about 16 PCR cycles, barcoded libraries came from around 2.9 micrograms of fragmented DNA.

Data came from immunoSEQ multiplex PCR; TCRdb stores just in-frame clones and leaves some out. The sample yields approximately 33,000 clones, approximately 80% seen once. Study observations and caveats: V usage most resembled the co-twin in 13 of 16 pairs. In this small cohort, shared CDR3 numbers showed no association with age, concordance or disease severity. Unrelated CF individuals shared fewer identical clonotypes than monozygotic CF twins.

Source material: blood. The TCR sequence derives from a girl aged 2-10 years with cystic fibrosis. The chain has TRBV6-1 and TRBJ2-5, with 7 bases fitting TRBD1. The CDR3 DNA is TGTGCCAGCAGGAACAGGGGCGTGGAGACCCAGTACTTC. This codes for CASRNRGVETQYF.